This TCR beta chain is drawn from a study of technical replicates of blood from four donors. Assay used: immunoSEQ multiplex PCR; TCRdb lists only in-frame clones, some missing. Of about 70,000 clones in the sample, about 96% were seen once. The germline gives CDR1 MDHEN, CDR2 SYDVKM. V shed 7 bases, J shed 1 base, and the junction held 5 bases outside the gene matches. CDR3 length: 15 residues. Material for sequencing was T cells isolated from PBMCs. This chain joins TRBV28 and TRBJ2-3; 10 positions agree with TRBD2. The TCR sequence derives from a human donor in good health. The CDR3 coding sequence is TGTGCCAGCATGGTCGGGACTAGCGGCACAGATACGCAGTATTTT. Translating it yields CASMVGTSGTDTQYF.